This T cell receptor (beta chain) was sequenced for a study of control samples from healthy donors and cancer patients. Assay used: immunoSEQ multiplex PCR; TCRdb lists only in-frame clones, some missing. The table records about 98,000 clones, 79% of them present only once. Trimming shortened V by 6 bases and J by 9 bases, and 12 bases separated the two germline ends. The CDR3 sequence is 12 residues long. Germline V gene data show CDR1 as LGHNT and CDR2 as FRNRAP. This sequence was found in a woman aged 25 to 39 in good health. The sample comprised blood. The J gene is TRBJ1-5, the V gene TRBV12-5, with D perhaps matching TRBD1 (6 bases). CDR3 in amino acids: CASGPDSRPQHF. The CDR3 DNA follows: TGTGCTAGTGGCCCGGACAGCAGGCCCCAGCATTTT.